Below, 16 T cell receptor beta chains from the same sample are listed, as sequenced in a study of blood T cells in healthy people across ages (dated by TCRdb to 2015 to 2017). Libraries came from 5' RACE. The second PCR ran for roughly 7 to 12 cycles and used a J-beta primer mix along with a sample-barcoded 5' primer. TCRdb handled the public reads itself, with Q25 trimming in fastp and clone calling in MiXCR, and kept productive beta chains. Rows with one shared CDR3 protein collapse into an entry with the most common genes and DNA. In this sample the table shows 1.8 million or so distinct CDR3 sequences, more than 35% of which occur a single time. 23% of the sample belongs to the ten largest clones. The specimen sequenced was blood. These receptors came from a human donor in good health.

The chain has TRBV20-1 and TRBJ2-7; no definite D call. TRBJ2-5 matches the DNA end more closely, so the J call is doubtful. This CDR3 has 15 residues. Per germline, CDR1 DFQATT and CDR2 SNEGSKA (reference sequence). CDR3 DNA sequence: TGCAGTGCCAATGTGGACGTCTGGGTGGGGGAGACCCAGTACTTC. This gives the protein CSANVDVWVGETQYF.

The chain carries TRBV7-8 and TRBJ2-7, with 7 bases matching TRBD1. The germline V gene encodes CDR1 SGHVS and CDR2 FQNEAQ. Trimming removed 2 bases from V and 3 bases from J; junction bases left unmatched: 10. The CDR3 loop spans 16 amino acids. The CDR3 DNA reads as TGTGCCAGCAGCTTATCCGCAGGGGACAGCCACTACGAGCAGTACTTC. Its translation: CASSLSAGDSHYEQYF. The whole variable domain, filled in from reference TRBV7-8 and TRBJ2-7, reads GAGVSQSPRYKVAKRGQDVALRCDPISGHVSLFWYQQALGQGPEFLTYFQNEAQLDKSGLPSDRFFAERPEGSVSTLKIQRTQQEDSAVYLCASSLSAGDSHYEQYFGPGTRLTVT.

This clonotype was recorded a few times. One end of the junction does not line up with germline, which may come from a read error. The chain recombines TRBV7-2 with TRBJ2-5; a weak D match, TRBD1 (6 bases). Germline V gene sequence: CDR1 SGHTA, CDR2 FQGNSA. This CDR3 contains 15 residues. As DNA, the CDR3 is TGCGCCAGCAGCTTAGTATGGGACATCCAAGAGACCCAGTACTTC. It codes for CASSLVWDIQETQYF.

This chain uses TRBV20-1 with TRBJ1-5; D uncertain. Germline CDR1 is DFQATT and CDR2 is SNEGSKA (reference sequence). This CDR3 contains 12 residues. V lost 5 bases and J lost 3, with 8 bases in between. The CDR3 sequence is CSAGVVNQPQHF. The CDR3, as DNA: TGCAGTGCTGGGGTAGTCAATCAGCCCCAGCATTTT.

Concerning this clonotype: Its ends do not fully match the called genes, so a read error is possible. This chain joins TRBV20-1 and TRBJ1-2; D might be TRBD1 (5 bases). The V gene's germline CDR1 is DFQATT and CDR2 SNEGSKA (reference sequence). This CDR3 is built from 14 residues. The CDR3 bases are TGCAGTGCTCGAAGTGGGGCTGTTAACTGTGGCTACACCTTC. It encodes CSARSGAVNCGYTF.

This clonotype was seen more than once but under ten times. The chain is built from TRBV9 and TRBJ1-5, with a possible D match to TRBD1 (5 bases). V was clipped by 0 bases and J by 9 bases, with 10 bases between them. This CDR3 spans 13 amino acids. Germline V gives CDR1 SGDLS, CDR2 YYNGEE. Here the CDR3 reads CASSVGGRGPQHF. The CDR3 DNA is TGTGCCAGCAGCGTAGGGGGGAGAGGGCCCCAGCATTTT.

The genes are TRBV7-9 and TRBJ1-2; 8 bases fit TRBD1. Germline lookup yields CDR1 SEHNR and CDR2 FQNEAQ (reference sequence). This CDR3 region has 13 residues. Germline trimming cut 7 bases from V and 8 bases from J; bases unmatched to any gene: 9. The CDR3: CASTWTGKEGYTF. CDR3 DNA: TGTGCCAGCACCTGGACAGGGAAGGAAGGCTACACCTTC.

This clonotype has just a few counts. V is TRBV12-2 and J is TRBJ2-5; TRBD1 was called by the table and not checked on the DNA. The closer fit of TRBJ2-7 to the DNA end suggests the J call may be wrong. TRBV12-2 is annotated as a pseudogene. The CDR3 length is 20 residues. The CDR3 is CASRLVVGTQGRMGRYEQYF. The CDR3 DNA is TGTGCAAGTCGCTTAGTGGTGGGGACGCAGGGACGCATGGGAAGGTACGAGCAGTACTTC.

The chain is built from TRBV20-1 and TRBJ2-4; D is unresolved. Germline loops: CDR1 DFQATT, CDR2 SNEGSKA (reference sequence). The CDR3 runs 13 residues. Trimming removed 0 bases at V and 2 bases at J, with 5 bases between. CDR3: CSARDTSKNIQYF. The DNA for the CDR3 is TGCAGTGCTAGAGATACCTCCAAAAACATTCAGTACTTC.

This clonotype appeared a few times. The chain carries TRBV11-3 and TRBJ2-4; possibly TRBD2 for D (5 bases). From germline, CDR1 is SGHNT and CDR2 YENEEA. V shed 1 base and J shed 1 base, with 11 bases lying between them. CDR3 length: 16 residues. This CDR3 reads CASSLGKLGAKNIQYF. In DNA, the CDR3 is TGTGCCAGCAGCTTAGGGAAACTAGGGGCCAAAAACATTCAGTACTTC.

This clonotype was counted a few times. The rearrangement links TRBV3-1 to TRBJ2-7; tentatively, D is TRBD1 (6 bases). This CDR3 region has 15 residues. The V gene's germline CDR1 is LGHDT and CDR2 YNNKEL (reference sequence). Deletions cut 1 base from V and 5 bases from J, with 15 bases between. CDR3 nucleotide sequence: TGTGCCAGCAGCCAAGGGTCACAGGGTGGCAACGAGCAGTACTTC. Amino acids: CASSQGSQGGNEQYF.

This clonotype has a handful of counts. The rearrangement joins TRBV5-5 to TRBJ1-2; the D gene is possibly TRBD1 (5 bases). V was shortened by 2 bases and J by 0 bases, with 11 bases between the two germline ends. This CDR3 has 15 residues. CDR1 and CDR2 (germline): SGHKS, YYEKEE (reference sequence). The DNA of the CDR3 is TGTGCCAGCAGCTTTGACAGCTCAGCTAACTATGGCTACACCTTC. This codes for CASSFDSSANYGYTF.

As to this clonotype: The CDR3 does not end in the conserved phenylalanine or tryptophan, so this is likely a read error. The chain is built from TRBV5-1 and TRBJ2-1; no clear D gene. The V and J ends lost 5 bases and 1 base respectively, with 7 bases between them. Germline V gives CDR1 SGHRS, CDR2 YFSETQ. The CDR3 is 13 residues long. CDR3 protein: CASSMKSYNEQFL. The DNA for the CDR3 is TGCGCCAGCAGTATGAAATCCTACAATGAGCAGTTCTTA.

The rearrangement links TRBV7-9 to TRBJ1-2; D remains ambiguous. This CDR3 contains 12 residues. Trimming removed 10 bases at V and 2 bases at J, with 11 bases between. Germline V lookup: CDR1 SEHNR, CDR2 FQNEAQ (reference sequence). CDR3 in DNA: TGTGCCACCTTACACGTAAACTATGGCTACACCTTC. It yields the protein CATLHVNYGYTF.

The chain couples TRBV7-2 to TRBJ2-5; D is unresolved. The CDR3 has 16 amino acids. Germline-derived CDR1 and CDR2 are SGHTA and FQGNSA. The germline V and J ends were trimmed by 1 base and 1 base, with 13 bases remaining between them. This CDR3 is CASSLDAGPLQETQYF. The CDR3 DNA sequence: TGTGCCAGCAGCTTAGATGCCGGACCTCTCCAAGAGACCCAGTACTTC.

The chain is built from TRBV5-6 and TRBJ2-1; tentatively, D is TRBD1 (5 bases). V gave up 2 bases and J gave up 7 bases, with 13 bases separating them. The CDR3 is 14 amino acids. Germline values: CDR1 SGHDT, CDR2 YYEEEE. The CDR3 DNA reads TGTGCCAGCAGCTTCCTTTCAGGGTTTAATGAGCAGTTCTTC. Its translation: CASSFLSGFNEQFF.